Listed below are T cell receptor beta chains from one sample, sequenced in a study of T cell repertoires in aging, cancer and after chemotherapy. A single record per CDR3 protein comes from TCRdb applying MiXCR to the multiplex PCR reads. The repertoire consists of 10,000 to 12,000 distinct CDR3 sequences, with roughly a quarter occurring once and the leading ten covering around 1.9%. The sample was blood. The receptors come from a human donor in good health. The CDR3 runs from the conserved cysteine through the conserved F or W. D genes are given only for firm matches. Rows give clone size only sometimes, using once, few, many, or a class for an expanded clone.

>TRBV4-2|TRBJ1-1|TRBD1|NA
TGTGCCAGCAGCAACCCGGGACAGGGGTTTTGGGGTGAAGCTTTCTTT
CASSNPGQGFWGEAFF
>TRBV5-1|TRBJ2-5|NA|NA
TGCGCCAGCAGCTTGGGATGGGCGCGGGGGCCTCAAGAGACCCAGTACTTC
CASSLGWARGPQETQYF
>TRBV4-2|TRBJ1-2|TRBD1|once
TGTGCCAGCGAACGCCGGGGACAGGGTACTGGCTACACCTTC
CASERRGQGTGYTF
>TRBV9|TRBJ1-2|NA|NA
TGTGCCAGCAGCGAAGGAAACTATGGCTACACCTTC
CASSEGNYGYTF
>TRBV7-2|TRBJ2-3|TRBD2|medium-sized
TGTGCCAGCAGCCTAGGGGCGGGGGGAGGTCCCACAGATACGCAGTATTTT
CASSLGAGGGPTDTQYF
>TRBV29-1|TRBJ2-7|NA|medium-sized
TGCAGCGTTGTCTTGCACTCCTACGAGCAGTACTTC
CSVVLHSYEQYF
>TRBV6-1|TRBJ1-1|NA|few
TGTGCCAGCAGATCCCGAAGGGGGGGATACACTGAAGCTTTCTTT
CASRSRRGGYTEAFF
>TRBV19|TRBJ1-2|TRBD1|few
TGTGCCAGTAGACCCGCAGGGGGCATCTATGGCTACACCTTC
CASRPAGGIYGYTF
>TRBV19|TRBJ2-3|NA|medium-sized
TGTGCCAGTAGTGTCCAGGCTAGCACAGATACGCAGTATTTT
CASSVQASTDTQYF
>TRBV7-9|TRBJ1-1|NA|NA
TGTGCCAGCAGCTTAGCAGGGAGGAACACTGAAGCTTTCTTT
CASSLAGRNTEAFF
>TRBV19|TRBJ1-1|NA|medium-sized
TGTGCCAGTAGTAACCGCGGTGGCACTGAAGCTTTCTTT
CASSNRGGTEAFF
>TRBV20-1|TRBJ2-3|NA|NA
TGCAGTGCTCGGATCGGTGGTACGCAGTATTTT
CSARIGGTQYF
>TRBV6-5|TRBJ1-1|NA|few
TGTGCCAGCAGTTACTCGAGTCTGGGAAGGACTGAAGCTTTCTTT
CASSYSSLGRTEAFF
>TRBV5-4|TRBJ1-1|NA|few
TGTGCCAGCAGAGTGGACAGGAACACTGAAGCTTTCTTT
CASRVDRNTEAFF
>TRBV6-5|TRBJ1-2|NA|medium-sized
TGTGCCAGCAGTTACGAAGGGTTTGGCTACACCTTC
CASSYEGFGYTF
>TRBV27|TRBJ1-1|NA|NA
TGTGCCAGCAGATCATGGGCTGACACTGAAGCTTTCTTT
CASRSWADTEAFF
>TRBV7-2|TRBJ2-7|TRBD1|NA
TGTGCCAGCAGCTCCTCGGACAGGGACGAGCAGTACTTC
CASSSSDRDEQYF
>TRBV10-3|TRBJ2-3|TRBD2|NA
TGTGCCATCAGTGAGTCATCAGGACTAGCGGGGGAAGATACGCAGTATTTT
CAISESSGLAGEDTQYF
>TRBV20-1|TRBJ1-4|NA|NA
TGCAGTGCTTATCAGTCTAAGGGGATAGGTGAAAAACTGTTTTTT
CSAYQSKGIGEKLFF
>TRBV12-3/TRBV12-4|TRBJ2-3|TRBD2|NA
TGTGCCAGCTCGTCACTAGCGGGGAAAGATACGCAGTATTTT
CASSSLAGKDTQYF
>TRBV6-5|TRBJ1-1|NA|NA
TGTGCCAGCACCCGGGCCCTTTGGGGTGAAGCTTTCTTT
CASTRALWGEAFF
>TRBV7-9|TRBJ1-1|NA|NA
TGTGCCAGCAGCTTAGAACCTATGAACACTGAAGCTTTCTTT
CASSLEPMNTEAFF
>TRBV7-2|TRBJ2-5|TRBD2|few
TGTGCCAGCAGCCGGGGGGGCAAGTTGGAGACCCAGTACTTC
CASSRGGKLETQYF
>TRBV5-6|TRBJ1-6|NA|few
TGTGCCAGCAGCTTTAGGAATCAGGGGAGTTCACCCCTCCACTTT
CASSFRNQGSSPLHF
>TRBV5-5|TRBJ2-3|NA|NA
TGCGCCAGCAGCTCAGGACCCACGACCACAGATACGCAGTATTTT
CASSSGPTTTDTQYF
>TRBV5-5|TRBJ2-2|NA|once
TGTGCCAGAAGCTTCCACAGGACCACCGGGGAGCTGTTTTTT
CARSFHRTTGELFF
>TRBV7-9|TRBJ1-2|NA|few
TGTGCCAGCAGCCAGGGTTCGACAGGATCTCGGTATGGCTACACCTTC
CASSQGSTGSRYGYTF
>TRBV6-5|TRBJ2-1|TRBD1|few
TGTGCCAGCAGGAGTGGACAGGGGGTGAATGAGCAGTTCTTC
CASRSGQGVNEQFF
>TRBV6-6|TRBJ1-2|TRBD1|NA
TGTGCCAGCAGTAAGACAGGGGGCTATGGCTACACCTTC
CASSKTGGYGYTF
>TRBV19|TRBJ1-5|TRBD1|medium-sized
TGTGCCAGTAGTACCACAGGGGCAGGGCAGCCCCAGCATTTT
CASSTTGAGQPQHF
>TRBV9|TRBJ1-1|NA|NA
TGTGCCAGCAGCGTAGCCGGCCTGAACACTGAAGCTTTCTTT
CASSVAGLNTEAFF
>TRBV28|TRBJ2-3|TRBD2|NA
TGTGCCAGCAACGCGGCGGGGGGAGGCACAGATACGCAGTATTTT
CASNAAGGGTDTQYF
>TRBV27|TRBJ1-1|NA|few
TGTGCCAGCAGTTTACAGGCAGGGGAAACTGAAGCTTTCTTT
CASSLQAGETEAFF
>TRBV18|TRBJ1-4|NA|NA
TGTGCCAGCTCACTCGTCAGGGGACTGGATCTGGCTAATGAAAAACTGTTTTTT
CASSLVRGLDLANEKLFF
>TRBV4-2|TRBJ2-3|TRBD2|few
TGTGCCAGCAGCCAAGAGGGACTAGCGGGGGGCAGTGGTACGCAGTATTTT
CASSQEGLAGGSGTQYF
>TRBV7-9|TRBJ1-1|NA|NA
TGCGCCAGCAGCTTGGACCCAGGGATGTCGGGTGAAGCTTTCTTT
CASSLDPGMSGEAFF
>TRBV12-3/TRBV12-4|TRBJ1-1|NA|few
TGTGCCAGCAGGTTCAACGCCAGGGGGAACACTGAAGCTTTCTTT
CASRFNARGNTEAFF
>TRBV5-1|TRBJ2-5|NA|NA
TGCGCCAGCAGCTTACTGAGGGGGGAGACCCAGTACTTC
CASSLLRGETQYF
>TRBV6-1|TRBJ2-5|NA|few
TGTGCCAGCAGTGTGGGCAGCAAAGAGACCCAGTACTTC
CASSVGSKETQYF
>TRBV15|TRBJ2-3|TRBD2|few
TGTGCCACCAGCACTAGCGGGGGGGCCACAGATACGCAGTATTTT
CATSTSGGATDTQYF
>TRBV20-1|TRBJ1-1|NA|NA
TGCAGTGTTGTCCGGGGTGTTCCTGAAGCTTTCTTT
CSVVRGVPEAFF
>TRBV7-2|TRBJ1-2|NA|few
TGTGCCAGCAGCTACTCAGGGTTTGGCTACACCTTC
CASSYSGFGYTF
>TRBV11-2|TRBJ1-6|NA|medium-sized
TGTGCCAGCAGCTTAGACACAGGGTCTTCACCCCTCCACTTT
CASSLDTGSSPLHF
>TRBV12-3/TRBV12-4|TRBJ2-3|NA|few
TGTGCCAGCAGTTGGTACAGCACAGATACGCAGTATTTT
CASSWYSTDTQYF
>TRBV30|TRBJ2-1|TRBD2|NA
TGTGCCTGTAAAGGTCCTATGGCGGGGGGCCCCTACTCCTACAATGAGCAGTTCTTC
CACKGPMAGGPYSYNEQFF
>TRBV7-9|TRBJ2-7|NA|medium-sized
TGTGCCAGCAGCTTAGAATTAGGGTACGAGCAGTACTTC
CASSLELGYEQYF
>TRBV7-2|TRBJ2-1|TRBD2|few
TGTGCCAGCAGCTTGGGGGGGGGGGGGTACAATGAGCAGTTCTTC
CASSLGGGGYNEQFF
>TRBV15|TRBJ2-3|NA|few
TGTGCCACCAGCAGAGATCTAATGGCAGGGAGGTCAGATACGCAGTATTTT
CATSRDLMAGRSDTQYF
>TRBV5-1|TRBJ2-5|TRBD2|once
TGCGCCAGCAGAATAGCGGGGGCCCCTCAAGAGACCCAGTACTTC
CASRIAGAPQETQYF
>TRBV6-2/TRBV6-3|TRBJ2-4|NA|few
TGTGCCAGCAGTTACTCGATGGGGGCCAAAAACATTCAGTACTTC
CASSYSMGAKNIQYF
>TRBV4-3|TRBJ2-1|NA|NA
TGCGCCAGCAGCCAAGGGGGGCCTGAGGATGAGCAGTTCTTC
CASSQGGPEDEQFF
>TRBV20-1|TRBJ1-4|NA|NA
TGCAGTGCTCAGTCCGGGACGGTTAATGAAAAACTGTTTTTT
CSAQSGTVNEKLFF
>TRBV15|TRBJ1-1|NA|medium-sized
TGTGCCACCAGCAGAGATTTGGCAGGGGCACGGACTGAAGCTTTCTTT
CATSRDLAGARTEAFF
>TRBV6-1|TRBJ1-2|NA|medium-sized
TGTGCCAGCAGTGAAGCGCTATCGGGGAACCATGGCTACACCTTC
CASSEALSGNHGYTF
>TRBV6-4|TRBJ1-1|TRBD1|few
TGTGCCAGCAGTTTGACAGGGGGAAACACTGAAGCTTTCTTT
CASSLTGGNTEAFF